This is a list of T cell receptor beta chains from one sample in a study of blood T cell repertoires in COVID-19. Profiling relied on immunoSEQ multiplex PCR, and the TCRdb table lists in-frame clones only, not all of them. The table lists over 200,000 clones, roughly nine tenths of them singletons. Sequenced material: peripheral blood. These receptors originate from a young woman who had recovered from COVID-19. Both conserved end residues are part of each CDR3. The order of the fields is J gene, clone size, D gene, V gene, CDR3 protein, CDR3 DNA. A D gene is named only where the DNA matches it firmly. Clone size is shown for a subset of rows, as once, few, many or a class of expanded clone.

J: TRBJ2-7; size: .; D: .; V: TRBV2; CDR3: CASKGLTSYEQYF; DNA: TGTGCCAGCAAAGGACTGACCTCCTACGAGCAGTACTTC
J: TRBJ2-7; size: .; D: TRBD1; V: TRBV5-1; CDR3: CASSLGQGSYEQYF; DNA: TGCGCCAGCAGCTTGGGACAGGGGAGCTACGAGCAGTACTTC
J: TRBJ2-1; size: .; D: .; V: TRBV7-2; CDR3: CASSLESGSYNEQFF; DNA: TGTGCCAGCAGCTTAGAGAGCGGGTCCTACAATGAGCAGTTCTTC
J: TRBJ1-4; size: .; D: .; V: TRBV4-3; CDR3: CASSQAANLGEFWEKLFF; DNA: TGCGCCAGCAGCCAAGCGGCCAACCTCGGGGAGTTTTGGGAAAAACTGTTTTTT
J: TRBJ2-2; size: .; D: TRBD2; V: TRBV2; CDR3: CASRSGRLAGGTGELFF; DNA: TGTGCCAGCAGATCCGGCCGACTAGCGGGAGGAACCGGGGAGCTGTTTTTT
J: TRBJ1-1; size: .; D: TRBD1; V: TRBV7-9; CDR3: CASSFGTGGTEAFF; DNA: TGTGCCAGCAGCTTTGGGACAGGGGGCACTGAAGCTTTCTTT
J: TRBJ2-7; size: once; D: .; V: TRBV18; CDR3: CASSPPGHKYEQYF; DNA: TGTGCCAGCTCACCACCGGGACACAAGTACGAGCAGTACTTC
J: TRBJ1-1; size: few; D: .; V: TRBV19; CDR3: CASSHTLTGSEAFF; DNA: TGTGCCAGTAGTCACACCCTGACAGGTTCCGAAGCTTTCTTT
J: TRBJ2-7; size: .; D: .; V: TRBV18; CDR3: CASSPDTRFYEQYF; DNA: TGTGCCAGCTCACCGGACACGCGTTTCTACGAGCAGTACTTC
J: TRBJ2-1; size: .; D: TRBD2; V: TRBV7-2; CDR3: CASSRTSGRGLYYNEQFF; DNA: TGTGCCAGCAGCCGGACTAGCGGGAGGGGACTTTACTACAATGAGCAGTTCTTC
J: TRBJ2-1; size: .; D: TRBD2; V: TRBV6-4; CDR3: CASSDSRLAGGMKDEQFF; DNA: TGTGCCAGCAGTGACTCACGACTAGCGGGAGGGATGAAGGATGAGCAGTTCTTC
J: TRBJ1-4; size: once; D: .; V: TRBV27; CDR3: CASSPVGGGHELFF; DNA: TGTGCCAGCAGCCCCGTCGGCGGGGGTCATGAACTGTTTTTT
J: TRBJ1-4; size: .; D: .; V: TRBV27; CDR3: CASRTAGALANEKLFF; DNA: TGTGCCAGCAGGACCGCGGGGGCTCTAGCTAATGAAAAACTGTTTTTT
J: TRBJ2-7; size: .; D: TRBD2; V: TRBV5-1; CDR3: CASSLPPSGRGSSYEQYF; DNA: TGCGCCAGCAGCTTGCCCCCGAGCGGGAGGGGCAGCTCCTACGAGCAGTACTTC
J: TRBJ1-2; size: .; D: TRBD1; V: TRBV29-1; CDR3: CSVADRALPNYGYTF; DNA: TGCAGCGTTGCTGACAGGGCGCTCCCTAACTATGGCTACACCTTC
J: TRBJ2-5; size: .; D: .; V: TRBV21-1; CDR3: CASSTRDQRIGETQYF; DNA: TGTGCCAGCAGCACGCGGGACCAACGGATTGGGGAGACCCAGTACTTC
J: TRBJ2-1; size: few; D: .; V: TRBV2; CDR3: CASSEASEQFF; DNA: TGTGCCAGCAGTGAAGCTTCGGAGCAGTTCTTC
J: TRBJ2-6; size: .; D: .; V: TRBV7-6; CDR3: CASSPQGRGPGANVLTF; DNA: TGTGCCAGCAGCCCCCAGGGGCGAGGGCCTGGGGCCAACGTCCTGACTTTC
J: TRBJ2-3; size: .; D: .; V: TRBV9; CDR3: CASRPDGTGTDTQYF; DNA: TGTGCCAGCAGACCGGATGGGACTGGCACAGATACGCAGTATTTT
J: TRBJ2-5; size: .; D: .; V: TRBV29-1; CDR3: CSVEDRMGRETQYF; DNA: TGCAGCGTTGAAGATCGAATGGGGCGAGAGACCCAGTACTTC
J: TRBJ1-2; size: .; D: .; V: TRBV6-2/TRBV6-3; CDR3: CASSYLQTGYGYTF; DNA: TGTGCCAGCAGTTACCTTCAAACAGGGTATGGCTACACCTTC